This passage covers 27 T cell receptor beta chains from one sample sequenced in a study of T cells in tuberculosis. TCRdb's copy holds only in-frame clones and misses some; the assay was immunoSEQ multiplex PCR. Here the sample spans 20,000 to 25,000 clones, approximately 97% being singletons. The sample consisted of PBMCs. The origin of the receptors is a donor aged 10 to 29 with latent tuberculosis or without tuberculosis infection.

This chain joins TRBV15 and TRBJ1-4; D gene uncertain. V lost 8 bases, J lost 4 bases, and 14 bases lay in between. The CDR3 is 14 amino acids. Per the germline V gene, CDR1 is LNHNV and CDR2 is YYDKDF (reference sequence). The chain's CDR3 is CATRDPALNEKLFF. The CDR3 DNA reads TGTGCCACCCGGGATCCGGCTCTTAATGAAAAACTGTTTTTT.

The V gene is TRBV6-5, the J gene TRBJ1-2, with a tentative D call TRBD1 (5 bases). The CDR3 runs 16 residues. The V gene's germline CDR1 is MNHEY and CDR2 SVGAGI. The ends were cut back, 0 bases at V and 3 bases at J, with 14 bases in the middle. CDR3 nucleotide sequence: TGTGCCAGCAGTTACTCGATAGCCAGGGAGGACTATGGCTACACCTTC. This codes for CASSYSIAREDYGYTF.

This clone was seen more than once but under ten times. The CDR3 loop is CASSPKGQGVTGNTIYF. The DNA of the CDR3 is TGCGCCAGCAGCCCGAAGGGGCAGGGGGTAACTGGAAACACCATATATTTT. The rearrangement uses TRBV5-1 and TRBJ1-3, with 7 bases fitting TRBD1. Germline assignment: CDR1 SGHRS and CDR2 YFSETQ. The ends lost 4 bases at V and 2 bases at J; junction bases unmatched: 12. The CDR3 loop spans 17 amino acids.

The CDR3: CASSLGLAGTKSSYNEQFF. For the CDR3, the DNA is TGTGCCAGCAGCCTGGGACTAGCGGGTACTAAATCCTCCTACAATGAGCAGTTCTTC. This chain uses TRBV7-2 with TRBJ2-1, with TRBD2 identical over 12 bases. The CDR3 runs to 19 residues. J gave up 0 bases and V 5 bases, and 11 bases lay outside the gene matches. Per the germline V gene, CDR1 is SGHTA and CDR2 is FQGNSA.

The chain employs TRBV11-3 and TRBJ2-1; 15 bases line up with TRBD2. Germline values: CDR1 SGHNT, CDR2 YENEEA. The CDR3 runs to 15 residues. V trimming: 8 bases; J trimming: 10 bases; junction bases outside the gene matches: 9. In DNA, the CDR3 is TGTGCCAGCTCGCCCGAGGGACTAGCGGGAGGCGAGCAGTTCTTC. It specifies CASSPEGLAGGEQFF.

V gene TRBV6-1 combines with J gene TRBJ2-1; weak D call: TRBD2 (7 bases). The length of the CDR3 is 15 residues. Looked up from germline, CDR1 is MNHNS and CDR2 is SASEGT. V lost 2 bases and J lost 5, with 13 bases in between. The CDR3 region has the DNA TGTGCCAGCAGTGAAATAAGGGGGGGAAACAATGAGCAGTTCTTC. Translating gives CASSEIRGGNNEQFF.

The CDR3 region is CASSSGTGSYEQYF. CDR3 DNA sequence: TGTGCCAGCAGCTCCGGGACAGGGTCCTACGAGCAGTACTTC. The V gene is TRBV7-9, the J gene TRBJ2-7; 9 nucleotides align to TRBD1. CDR3 size: 14 residues. Germline-derived CDR1 and CDR2 are SEHNR and FQNEAQ (reference sequence). The trim removed 4 bases at V and 1 base at J, leaving 2 bases unmatched. The whole variable domain, filled in from reference TRBV7-9 and TRBJ2-7, reads DTGVSQNPRHKITKRGQNVTFRCDPISEHNRLYWYRQTLGQGPEFLTYFQNEAQLEKSRLLSDRFSAERPKGSFSTLEIQRTEQGDSAMYLCASSSGTGSYEQYFGPGTRLTVT.

This chain connects TRBV19 to TRBJ1-2; tentative D call: TRBD1 (5 bases). The CDR3 has 12 amino acids. The germline V and J ends were trimmed by 3 bases and 8 bases, with 10 bases remaining between them. Germline V gene data show CDR1 as LNHDA and CDR2 as SQIVND (reference sequence). CDR3 sequence reads: CASSIRGLGYTF. The CDR3 coding sequence is TGTGCCAGTAGTATTCGGGGGTTGGGCTACACCTTC.

V gene TRBV27 combines with J gene TRBJ1-2, with 8 bases identical to TRBD1. Germline trimming cut 8 bases from V and 6 bases from J; bases unmatched to any gene: 11. The germline gives CDR1 MNHEY, CDR2 SMNVEV (reference sequence). The CDR3 contains 14 residues. CDR3 loop: CASGSGQGAHGYTF. In DNA, the CDR3 is TGTGCCAGCGGATCGGGTCAGGGGGCTCATGGCTACACCTTC.

This chain connects TRBV11-3 to TRBJ2-1; weak D call: TRBD2 (6 bases). Germline V gene sequence: CDR1 SGHNT, CDR2 YENEEA. CDR3 length: 15 residues. V was pared by 3 bases and J by 9 bases, with 18 bases between. As DNA, the CDR3 is TGTGCCAGCAGCTTCGCCCCTAGCGCGGCGAGTGAGCAGTTCTTC. Residues: CASSFAPSAASEQFF.

The rearrangement links TRBV5-6 to TRBJ2-7; D unresolved. The CDR3 totals 13 residues. Germline CDR1 reads SGHDT; CDR2 reads YYEEEE. Deletions cut 0 bases from V and 1 base from J, with 5 bases between. The CDR3 DNA reads TGTGCCAGCAGCTTGGTGGCATCCTACGAGCAGTACTTC. This codes for CASSLVASYEQYF. Using reference TRBV5-6 and TRBJ2-7 for the parts outside the CDR3, the full variable domain is DAGVTQSPTHLIKTRGQQVTLRCSPKSGHDTVSWYQQALGQGPQFIFQYYEEEERQRGNFPDRFSGHQFPNYSSELNVNALLLGDSALYLCASSLVASYEQYFGPGTRLTVT.

The V call is TRBV29-1, the J call TRBJ1-2; D call uncertain. Germline V gene lookup returns CDR1 SQVTM and CDR2 ANQGSEA. Trimming took 8 bases from V and 6 from J, leaving 16 bases between them. This CDR3 contains 12 residues. In DNA, the CDR3 is TGCAGCTTGTCATCGGGCGGGGATGGCTACACCTTC. This encodes CSLSSGGDGYTF.

The chain employs TRBV29-1 and TRBJ1-1; D call uncertain. Germline CDR1 reads SQVTM; CDR2 reads ANQGSEA. V lost 6 bases to trimming and J lost 0 bases, with 11 bases between them. The CDR3 runs to 13 residues. The CDR3 DNA reads as TGCAGCGTCCTCAGGAAAATGAACACTGAAGCTTTCTTT. Translated: CSVLRKMNTEAFF.

The rearrangement joins TRBV10-3 to TRBJ1-6; 8 nucleotides align to TRBD1. J gave up 6 bases and V 6 bases, and 7 bases lay outside the gene matches. The CDR3 spans 15 residues. Germline CDR1 ENHRY, CDR2 SYGVKD. The CDR3, as DNA: TGTGCCATCAGCCAGAAACAGGGGGGTAATTCACCCCTCCACTTT. It codes for CAISQKQGGNSPLHF.

This chain links TRBV20-1 with TRBJ1-1, with D unresolved. This CDR3 is built from 11 residues. Trimming stripped 5 bases from V and 4 bases from J, with 8 bases between. Germline V gene lookup returns CDR1 DFQATT and CDR2 SNEGSKA (reference sequence). CDR3 amino acids: CSAPRSTEAFF. As DNA, the CDR3 is TGCAGTGCTCCCCGGAGCACTGAAGCTTTCTTT.

This chain connects TRBV28 to TRBJ1-5; tentatively, D is TRBD1 (6 bases). Germline V gene sequence: CDR1 MDHEN, CDR2 SYDVKM. V was cut by 8 bases and J by 5 bases, with 13 bases left in between. The CDR3 runs to 13 residues. The CDR3 here is CASLKQGYQPQHF. Written as DNA, the CDR3 is TGTGCCAGCCTAAAACAGGGATATCAGCCCCAGCATTTT.

The V gene is TRBV11-3, the J gene TRBJ2-2; D remains unclear. The V and J ends lost 1 base and 6 bases respectively, with 6 bases between them. In germline, CDR1 is SGHNT, CDR2 YENEEA. There are 13 residues in the CDR3. In DNA, the CDR3 is TGTGCCAGCAGCTTAGCCTATCCCGGGGAGCTGTTTTTT. Encoded protein: CASSLAYPGELFF.

The chain employs TRBV27 and TRBJ2-7, with TRBD1 identical over 8 bases. The CDR3 loop spans 15 amino acids. Per germline, CDR1 MNHEY and CDR2 SMNVEV (reference sequence). Trimming removed 6 bases from V and 0 bases from J; junction bases left unmatched: 7. The CDR3 region is CASSKTGESSYEQYF. CDR3 in DNA: TGTGCCAGCAGCAAGACAGGGGAAAGCTCCTACGAGCAGTACTTC.

This rearrangement joins TRBV6-1 to TRBJ1-2; perhaps TRBD1 as D (5 bases). Per the germline V gene, CDR1 is MNHNS and CDR2 is SASEGT. Trimming removed 7 bases from V and 7 bases from J, with 22 bases in between. The CDR3 sequence is 15 residues long. The CDR3 nucleotides are TGTGCCAGCACGACCGATGGGGGTCGGGGAGGTGGCTACACCTTC. Translating gives CASTTDGGRGGGYTF.

The rearrangement links TRBV6-1 to TRBJ2-7, with D unresolved. The ends were cut back, 7 bases at V and 5 bases at J, with 18 bases in the middle. The CDR3 is made up of 14 amino acids. Germline V gives CDR1 MNHNS, CDR2 SASEGT. The CDR3 here is CASMANPRSHEQYF. CDR3 bases: TGTGCCAGCATGGCTAACCCTAGGAGTCACGAGCAGTACTTC.

This chain connects TRBV23-1 to TRBJ1-1; weak D call: TRBD1 (5 bases). TRBV23-1 qualifies as an ORF whose function is uncertain. V shed 2 bases and J shed 7 bases, with 26 bases lying between them. The CDR3 totals 18 residues. CDR3 sequence reads: CASSQASAGIPTANEAFF. The CDR3 DNA reads TGCGCCAGCAGTCAAGCATCTGCAGGGATCCCCACAGCTAATGAAGCTTTCTTT.

This clone was counted a few times. This sequence joins TRBV6-4 and TRBJ1-1; the D is unclear. V was shortened by 5 bases and J by 5 bases, with 12 bases between the two germline ends. The CDR3 covers 13 residues. Germline-derived CDR1 and CDR2 are MRHNA and SNTAGT. The CDR3 spells CASSLSMETEAFF. The CDR3 DNA reads TGTGCCAGCAGTCTTAGTATGGAGACTGAAGCTTTCTTT.

The chain has TRBV4-3 and TRBJ1-4, with D possibly matching TRBD1 (5 bases). CDR3 length: 15 amino acids. Germline V CDR1 and CDR2: LGHNA, YSLEER. V lost 0 bases to trimming and J lost 5 bases, with 10 bases between them. CDR3 region: CASSQDIGVNEKLFF. CDR3 in DNA: TGCGCCAGCAGCCAAGATATAGGGGTCAATGAAAAACTGTTTTTT.

The V and J genes are TRBV5-1 and TRBJ2-1, with 10 bases fitting TRBD2. This CDR3 is built from 18 residues. Germline lookup yields CDR1 SGHRS and CDR2 YFSETQ. The junction had 15 bases not matched to a gene; V was cut back by 0 bases and J by 9 bases. The CDR3 is CASSLGVAGGRPSSEQFF. CDR3 coding DNA: TGCGCCAGCAGCTTGGGAGTAGCGGGAGGTCGTCCTTCCAGTGAGCAGTTCTTC.

CDR3 bases: TGTGCCAGTAGTGGAGGACGGCCGTATAACTATGGCTACACCTTC. Translation gives CASSGGRPYNYGYTF. This chain connects TRBV19 to TRBJ1-2; no definite D call. V lost 5 bases and J lost 1, with 14 bases in between. This CDR3 region has 15 residues. Germline V gene sequence: CDR1 LNHDA, CDR2 SQIVND (reference sequence).

The rearrangement uses TRBV27 and TRBJ2-1; D may be TRBD2 (6 bases). The germline V gene has CDR1 MNHEY and CDR2 SMNVEV (reference sequence). This CDR3 has 11 residues. V lost 4 bases, J lost 13 bases, and 11 bases lay in between. The CDR3 DNA follows: TGTGCCAGCAGTTGGACTAATCGACAGTTCTTC. It is translated as CASSWTNRQFF.

The V gene is TRBV9, the J gene TRBJ2-7; D may be TRBD2 (7 bases). V was cut by 4 bases and J by 7 bases, with 27 bases left in between. The germline gives CDR1 SGDLS, CDR2 YYNGEE. This CDR3 has 17 amino acids. This CDR3 reads CASSPLQSSGTTGEQYF. The CDR3, as DNA: TGTGCCAGCAGCCCTCTTCAATCGAGCGGGACAACGGGGGAGCAGTACTTC.